These T cell receptor beta chains were read from a single sample in a study of T-cell memory formation after mild COVID-19. A single record per CDR3 protein comes from TCRdb applying MiXCR to the 5' RACE reads. Among about 58,000 distinct CDR3 sequences listed, around a quarter were seen once. Sequenced input: PBMCs or a T cell subset sorted from them (not recorded which). Every receptor here comes from a man between 18 and 29 years old who had mild COVID-19 (a few samples of this study predate the infection). Cell type and time point are not known. The CDR3 runs from the conserved cysteine through the conserved F or W.

j_call | v_call | cdr3_aa
TRBJ2-2 | TRBV7-6 | CASSLKFAGELFF
TRBJ1-2 | TRBV6-5 | CASSPGTGFHGYTF
TRBJ1-2 | TRBV7-9 | CASSSARDIFGYTF
TRBJ1-1 | TRBV20-1 | CSAWGEQGNTEAFF
TRBJ2-1 | TRBV5-1 | CASSLGQSEYNEQFF
TRBJ1-5 | TRBV4-1 | CASSQDSGSNQPQHF
TRBJ2-4 | TRBV6-2/TRBV6-3 | CASSYERTRYTKNIQYF
TRBJ1-5 | TRBV4-2 | CASSQVESGNQPQHF
TRBJ2-3 | TRBV4-2 | CASSQAGTSGGLSTDTQYF
TRBJ2-7 | TRBV12-5 | CASGLVRSSGGTPSPYEQYF
TRBJ1-2 | TRBV20-1 | CSARGTETNYGYTF
TRBJ2-1 | TRBV9 | CASTPGGRYNEQFF
TRBJ1-5 | TRBV27 | CASREGGAGSNQPQHF
TRBJ2-3 | TRBV7-2 | CASAGTSATDTQYF
TRBJ2-3 | TRBV7-9 | CASSLTRTGFGTDTQYF
TRBJ2-3 | TRBV20-1 | CSARSQTPDQYF
TRBJ2-3 | TRBV27 | CASRASWTDTQYF
TRBJ1-1 | TRBV27 | CASSLSGQGMNTEAFF
TRBJ2-1 | TRBV7-9 | CASSLSNEQFF
TRBJ1-4 | TRBV12-5 | CASGSGTGYEKLFF
TRBJ2-3 | TRBV7-6 | CASSEIAGGPTDTQYF
TRBJ2-7 | TRBV12-3/TRBV12-4 | CASSSDSAQAYEQYF
TRBJ1-2 | TRBV5-4 | CASSLKGLADGYTF
TRBJ1-1 | TRBV4-1 | CASSSANLNTEAFF
TRBJ2-5 | TRBV7-9 | CASSLPSSGGLQETQYF
TRBJ2-3 | TRBV28 | CASSPDSAFSTDTQYF
TRBJ2-7 | TRBV4-1 | CASSPGTDGYEQYF
TRBJ2-2 | TRBV2 | CASGGENTGELFF
TRBJ2-1 | TRBV7-2 | CASSPGANPLNEQFF
TRBJ2-5 | TRBV20-1 | CSAEPEVGETQYF
TRBJ2-3 | TRBV2 | CASRDRTSGGASRDTQYF
TRBJ2-7 | TRBV30 | CAWSARLYEQYF
TRBJ1-6 | TRBV7-3 | CASRTDSNSPLHF
TRBJ1-1 | TRBV10-3 | CAIRPIDRALNTEAFF
TRBJ1-2 | TRBV4-3 | CASSQDGGTSGYTF
TRBJ2-3 | TRBV12-3/TRBV12-4 | CASSTPRGSGEQRGHTQYF
TRBJ2-1 | TRBV6-4 | CASSDSGGSPHF
TRBJ2-3 | TRBV4-1 | CASSQHTSVPSTDTQYF
TRBJ2-6 | TRBV4-3 | CASSQDGGANVLTF
TRBJ2-2 | TRBV6-6 | CASSYPTTSGGYTGELFF
TRBJ2-7 | TRBV13 | CASSLFETKEQYF
TRBJ1-2 | TRBV6-5 | CATRLEGSWGLNGYTF
TRBJ1-1 | TRBV2 | CASSSGGANTEAFF
TRBJ1-1 | TRBV7-6 | CASSSLGDLNTEAFF
TRBJ2-7 | TRBV12-5 | CASGLVRGGPGDYEQYF
TRBJ1-1 | TRBV29-1 | CSVARNTEAFF
TRBJ2-7 | TRBV6-5 | CASSYYQNYEQYF
TRBJ2-2 | TRBV5-1 | CASSWGEGNTGELFF
TRBJ2-3 | TRBV7-9 | CASTLALAGGDTQYF
TRBJ2-1 | TRBV12-3/TRBV12-4 | CASRGTSGGKNEQFF
TRBJ1-5 | TRBV28 | CATNSGATRRYSNQPQHF
TRBJ2-1 | TRBV12-3/TRBV12-4 | CASSGLGTGYNEQFF
TRBJ2-4 | TRBV7-9 | CASSLPDRGGNIQYF
TRBJ2-5 | TRBV11-1 | CASSFDGETQYF
TRBJ2-2 | TRBV2 | CASSDWTGEAGELFF
TRBJ2-3 | TRBV6-2/TRBV6-3 | CASIGLRDGADTQYF
TRBJ1-4 | TRBV4-3 | CASSQDQGARLFF
TRBJ1-4 | TRBV20-1 | CSARGTILGEKLFF
TRBJ2-7 | TRBV12-3/TRBV12-4 | CASSLTALGGEQYF
TRBJ2-5 | TRBV7-2 | CASSLRGSGGETQYF